The 14 T cell receptor beta chains below were found in one sample sequenced in a study of Ad26.COV2.S vaccination and SARS-CoV-2 variants. Stated treatment: some 20 received Ad26.COV2.S at low or high dose, single or two shots; roughly 5 received placebo; per-sample allocation not given. Sampling was done on day 63 after the first vaccine or placebo injection. TCRdb's table, derived via immunoSEQ multiplex PCR, lists solely in-frame clones and lacks some. The sample carries around 500,000 clones, 80% to 90% recorded once. The sample was peripheral blood, taken in a trial of Ad26.COV2.S vaccine versus placebo. Receptor source: a person between 18 and 65 years old who received the Ad26.COV2.S COVID-19 vaccine or a placebo.

This rearrangement joins TRBV7-9 to TRBJ2-3, with TRBD2 matching over 11 bases. V was pared by 4 bases and J by 5 bases, with 5 bases of the junction left unmatched. The CDR3 is 15 residues long. The germline V gene encodes CDR1 SEHNR and CDR2 FQNEAQ (reference sequence). The chain's CDR3 is CASSSRSGRGDTQYF. The CDR3 bases are TGTGCCAGCAGCTCCCGTAGCGGGAGGGGAGATACGCAGTATTTT.

This clone occurred once. This chain uses TRBV14 with TRBJ1-6, with D hard to call. The CDR3 contains 12 residues. Germline loops: CDR1 SGHDN, CDR2 FVKESK. Trimming took off 6 bases at V and 6 bases at J, with 6 bases between the two ends. CDR3 in DNA: TGTGCCAGCAGGGCAGCTAATTCACCCCTCCACTTT. Translation gives CASRAANSPLHF. The full variable domain, in which reference TRBV14 and TRBJ1-6 provide the parts outside the CDR3, is EAGVTQFPSHSVIEKGQTVTLRCDPISGHDNLYWYRRVMGKEIKFLLHFVKESKQDESGMPNNRFLAERTGGTYSTLKVQPAELEDSGVYFCASRAANSPLHFGNGTRLTVT.

The V gene is TRBV30, the J gene TRBJ2-5, with a tentative D call TRBD1 (5 bases). Trimming removed 0 bases at V and 5 bases at J, with 13 bases between. Germline V gives CDR1 GTSNPN, CDR2 SVGIG (reference sequence). The CDR3 has 14 amino acids. CDR3: CAWSVQDRLETQYF. The CDR3 bases are TGTGCCTGGAGTGTACAGGACCGCCTGGAGACCCAGTACTTC.

The V call is TRBV11-2, the J call TRBJ2-3; TRBD2 matches at 14 bases. This CDR3 contains 17 residues. Trimming took 5 bases from V and 2 from J; bases not matched to a gene: 6. CDR1 is SGHAT, CDR2 FQNNGV, per germline. CDR3 coding DNA: TGTGCCAGCAGCCCGGGGACTAGCGGGAGATACACAGATACGCAGTATTTT. It is translated as CASSPGTSGRYTDTQYF.

This rearrangement joins TRBV3-1 (or the pseudogene TRBV3-2) to TRBJ2-3; D remains unclear. Trimming stripped 1 base from V and 6 bases from J, with 11 bases between. This CDR3 region has 14 residues. Germline lookup yields CDR1 LGHDT and CDR2 YNNKEL (reference sequence). CDR3 sequence: CASSQGTFTDTQYF. As DNA, the CDR3 is TGTGCCAGCAGCCAAGGGACCTTCACGGATACGCAGTATTTT.

The gene calls are TRBV21-1 and TRBJ1-2; the table's D call of TRBD1 was not tested on the DNA. TRBV21-1 is designated a pseudogene. This CDR3 is built from 12 residues. CDR3: CARNRKSYGYTF. CDR3 sequence (DNA): TGTGCCAGAAACAGGAAGTCCTATGGCTACACCTTC.

The chain links TRBV11-2 to TRBJ2-3; tentatively, D is TRBD1 (5 bases). Germline CDR1 and CDR2: SGHAT and FQNNGV. The CDR3 is 15 amino acids. V gave up 4 bases and J gave up 0 bases, with 11 bases separating them. CDR3: CASSSPRQSTDTQYF. The DNA of the CDR3 is TGTGCCAGCAGCTCCCCGCGACAGAGCACAGATACGCAGTATTTT.

The V call is TRBV28, the J call TRBJ2-7, with TRBD2 matching 7 bases. Germline V gives CDR1 MDHEN, CDR2 SYDVKM. There are 13 residues in the CDR3. The junction had 8 bases not matched to a gene; V was cut back by 9 bases and J by 3 bases. CDR3 sequence reads: CASRVGLSYEQYF. CDR3 sequence (DNA): TGTGCCAGTCGAGTGGGACTAAGCTACGAGCAGTACTTC.

The CDR3 protein is CASSLDGWDRGNSHGPLHF. Here the CDR3 DNA reads TGTGCCAGCAGCTTGGACGGTTGGGACAGGGGGAATTCCCACGGGCCCCTCCACTTT. This chain connects TRBV5-5 to TRBJ1-6; 11 bases are a match to TRBD1. With 0 bases clipped from V and 13 bases from J, the junction kept 18 bases outside the gene matches. From germline, CDR1 is SGHKS and CDR2 YYEKEE (reference sequence). This CDR3 has 19 residues.

This clone was picked up many times. The chain is built from TRBV6-6 and TRBJ1-5; 9 bases are a match to TRBD1. Looked up from germline, CDR1 is MNHNY and CDR2 is SVGAGI (reference sequence). The CDR3 contains 14 residues. V was pared by 5 bases and J by 7 bases, with 6 bases of the junction left unmatched. The CDR3 region has the DNA TGTGCCAGCAGTGGCTGGGACAGGGCCCAGCCCCAGCATTTT. It encodes CASSGWDRAQPQHF.

The CDR3 nucleotides are TGTGCCACCAGTGATCTCCGGGGGGCACTCTCAGATACGCAGTATTTT. Translation gives CATSDLRGALSDTQYF. This chain links TRBV24-1 with TRBJ2-3; D might be TRBD2 (7 bases). Germline CDR1 KGHDR, CDR2 SFDVKD. The CDR3 runs 16 residues. The germline V and J ends were trimmed by 3 bases and 4 bases, with 16 bases remaining between them.

The chain couples TRBV28 to TRBJ1-3, with 7 positions matching TRBD1. The ends lost 5 bases at V and 4 bases at J; junction bases unmatched: 8. The CDR3 has 15 residues. The V gene's germline CDR1 is MDHEN and CDR2 SYDVKM. The DNA for the CDR3 is TGTGCCAGCAGTCTCACAGGGGCAAGGGGAAACACCATATATTTT. Its protein is CASSLTGARGNTIYF.

The V and J genes are TRBV4-1 and TRBJ1-4; a possible D gene is TRBD1 (6 bases). The V end was cut by 3 bases, the J end by 0 bases, with 14 bases between. Germline V gene data show CDR1 as MGHRA and CDR2 as YSYEKL. The CDR3 runs to 17 residues. The CDR3 sequence is CASSQNPQGTTNEKLFF. In nucleotides, the CDR3 is TGCGCCAGCAGCCAGAACCCACAGGGCACAACTAATGAAAAACTGTTTTTT.

The V and J genes are TRBV5-1 and TRBJ1-2; D might be TRBD1 (6 bases). The V end was cut by 3 bases, the J end by 4 bases, with 22 bases between. Germline V gene data show CDR1 as SGHRS and CDR2 as YFSETQ. The CDR3 is 17 residues long. CDR3: CASSWGGTGSRSYGYTF. CDR3 bases: TGCGCCAGCAGCTGGGGGGGAACAGGGTCGAGGTCCTATGGCTACACCTTC. Looking up the rest from reference TRBV5-1 and TRBJ1-2 gives the full variable domain: KAGVTQTPRYLIKTRGQQVTLSCSPISGHRSVSWYQQTPGQGLQFLFEYFSETQRNKGNFPGRFSGRQFSNSRSEMNVSTLELGDSALYLCASSWGGTGSRSYGYTFGSGTRLTVV.